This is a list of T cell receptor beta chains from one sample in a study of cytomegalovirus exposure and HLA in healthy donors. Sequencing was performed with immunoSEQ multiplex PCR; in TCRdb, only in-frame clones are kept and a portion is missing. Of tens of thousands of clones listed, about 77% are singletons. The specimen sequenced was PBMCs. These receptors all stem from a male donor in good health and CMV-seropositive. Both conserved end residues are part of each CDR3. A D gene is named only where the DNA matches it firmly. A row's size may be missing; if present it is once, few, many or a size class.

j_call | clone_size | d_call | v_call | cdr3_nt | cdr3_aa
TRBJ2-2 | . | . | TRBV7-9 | TGTGCCAGCAGCCCCCAGCGCCCGATGAACACCGGGGAGCTGTTTTTT | CASSPQRPMNTGELFF
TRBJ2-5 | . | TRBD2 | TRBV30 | TGTGCCTGGACTGCCTGGCGGGGGGATCCAGGGACCCAGTACTTC | CAWTAWRGDPGTQYF
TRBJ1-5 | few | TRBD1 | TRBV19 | TGTGCCAGTAGTATGGGACAGGGGATCCGTCAGCCCCAGCATTTT | CASSMGQGIRQPQHF
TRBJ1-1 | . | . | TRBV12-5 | TGTGCTAGTGGTTTGGTTCCGCGGGGAGCTTTCTTT | CASGLVPRGAFF
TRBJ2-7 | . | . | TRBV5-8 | TGTGCCAGCACCTACCGACAGTACGAGCAGTACTTC | CASTYRQYEQYF
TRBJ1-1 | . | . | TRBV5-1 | TGCGCCAGCAGCTTGGGCAGGTCCTACGACACTGAAGCTTTCTTT | CASSLGRSYDTEAFF
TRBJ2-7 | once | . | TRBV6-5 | TGTGCCAGCAGTTACCTGGGGGCGCGTGAGCAGTACTTC | CASSYLGAREQYF
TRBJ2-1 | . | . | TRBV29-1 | TGCAGCGTTGAATACTTTGGACAGACCTCGGGTGAGCAGTTCTTC | CSVEYFGQTSGEQFF
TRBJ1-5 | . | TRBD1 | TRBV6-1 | TGTGCCAGCAGCGGGACAGACAATCAGCCCCAGCATTTT | CASSGTDNQPQHF
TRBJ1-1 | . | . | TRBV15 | TGTGCCACCAGCAGAGATCGATCGGTGAACACTGAAGCTTTCTTT | CATSRDRSVNTEAFF
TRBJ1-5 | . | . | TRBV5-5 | TGTGCCAGCAGCTTGTTACAGGGTGGCAATCAGCCCCAGCATTTT | CASSLLQGGNQPQHF
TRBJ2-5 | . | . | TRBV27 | TGTGCCAGCAGTCCCGCCGGGGAGACCCAGTACTTC | CASSPAGETQYF
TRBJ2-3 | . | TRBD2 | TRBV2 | TGTGCCAGTAAGCGGGAGGGCCCACCCTCAGATACGCAGTATTTT | CASKREGPPSDTQYF
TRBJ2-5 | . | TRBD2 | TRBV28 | TGTGCCAGCAGGTTAGCGGGAGGGCCAACGGAGACCCAGTACTTC | CASRLAGGPTETQYF
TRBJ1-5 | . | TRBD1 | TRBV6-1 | TGTGCCAGCAGTCAGCGGACAGGGGGACTGCCCCAGCATTTT | CASSQRTGGLPQHF
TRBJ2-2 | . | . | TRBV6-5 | TGTGCCAGCACGCCCACAGGGAACACCGGGGAGCTGTTTTTT | CASTPTGNTGELFF
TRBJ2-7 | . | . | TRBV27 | TGTGCCAGCAGTTTTGCAATAAGAAAGCCCTACGAGCAGTACTTC | CASSFAIRKPYEQYF
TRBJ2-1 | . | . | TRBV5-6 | TGTGCCAGCAGCTTGCGCCGATTGAGCAATGAGCAGTTCTTC | CASSLRRLSNEQFF
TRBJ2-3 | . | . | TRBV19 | TGTGCCAGTATTGGGTCGCGGGGGCCCCGGGGAGATACGCAGTATTTT | CASIGSRGPRGDTQYF
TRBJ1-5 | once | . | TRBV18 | TGTGCCAGCTCACAACAATATAGCAATCAGCCCCAGCATTTT | CASSQQYSNQPQHF
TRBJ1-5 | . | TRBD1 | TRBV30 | TGTGCCTGGAGTGTAGAGACAGGGGGCAGTCAGCCCCAGCATTTT | CAWSVETGGSQPQHF
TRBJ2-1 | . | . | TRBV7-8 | TGTGCCAGCAGCTTAGCGGGGGGAGACATGAATGAGCAGTTCTTC | CASSLAGGDMNEQFF
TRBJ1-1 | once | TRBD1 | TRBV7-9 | TGTGCCAGCAGCTTAGCGGACAGGGGGCAGACTGAAGCTTCCTTT | CASSLADRGQTEASF
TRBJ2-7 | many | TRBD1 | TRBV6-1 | TGTGCCAGCAGTGAAGCCCAGACAGGGGCGAGCGAGCAGTACTTC | CASSEAQTGASEQYF
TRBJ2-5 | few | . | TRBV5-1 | TGCGCCAGCTGCCCGACTGGCCAGGAGACCCAGTACTTC | CASCPTGQETQYF
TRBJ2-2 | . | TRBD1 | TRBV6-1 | TGTGCCAGCAGTGCAGACAGGGGTTCCGGGGAGCTGTTTTTT | CASSADRGSGELFF
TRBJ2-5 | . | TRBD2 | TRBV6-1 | TGTGCCAGCAGTGTTCTAGCGGGGGGGCGAGAGACCCAGTACTTC | CASSVLAGGRETQYF
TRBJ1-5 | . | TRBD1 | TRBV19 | TGTGCCAGTAGGGTCGGACAGGGGAAAAGACCCCAGCATTTT | CASRVGQGKRPQHF
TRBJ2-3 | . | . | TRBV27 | TGTGCCAGCAGTTCGGCAGGGACGCAGTATTTT | CASSSAGTQYF
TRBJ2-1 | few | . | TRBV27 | TGTGCCAGCATAGGGGTGAATGAGCAGTTCTTC | CASIGVNEQFF
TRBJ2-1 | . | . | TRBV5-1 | TGCGCCAGCAGCCCATCCTACAATGAGCAGTTCTTC | CASSPSYNEQFF
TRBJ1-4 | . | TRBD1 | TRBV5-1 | TGCGCCAGCAGCCCAGTGACAGGGCTAGGAGAAAAACTGTTTTTT | CASSPVTGLGEKLFF
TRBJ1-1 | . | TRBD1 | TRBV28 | TGTGCCAGCAGCTCTTTCGCCTGGCAGGGGGCTATAGTCGCTGAAGCTTTCTTT | CASSSFAWQGAIVAEAFF
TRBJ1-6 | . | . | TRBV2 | TGTGCCAGCACCCCCGTAGGACGCGGGGCCCAGAATTCACCCCTCCACTTT | CASTPVGRGAQNSPLHF
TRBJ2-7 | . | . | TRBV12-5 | TGTGCTAGTGGTTTGGTGGGCAGGCCCTACGAGCAGTACTTC | CASGLVGRPYEQYF
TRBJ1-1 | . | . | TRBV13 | TGTGCCAGCAGCTTTAGGACGGGACACCCGAACACTGAAGCTTTCTTT | CASSFRTGHPNTEAFF
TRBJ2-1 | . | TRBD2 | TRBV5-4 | TGTGCCAGCAGCTTGGTGCGGGGGGCAGTCGACAATGAGCAGTTCTTC | CASSLVRGAVDNEQFF
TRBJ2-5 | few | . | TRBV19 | TGTGCCACACGCGGGGCTGAGACCCAGTACTTC | CATRGAETQYF
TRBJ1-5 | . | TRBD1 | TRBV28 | TGTGCCAGCAGTTTAGAGGGGGCTGGAAATCAGCCCCAGCATTTT | CASSLEGAGNQPQHF
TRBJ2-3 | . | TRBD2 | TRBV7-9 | TGTGCCAGCAGCCTAGGACTAGCGGGGGTTCTAGATACGCAGTATTTT | CASSLGLAGVLDTQYF
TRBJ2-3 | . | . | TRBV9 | TGTGCCAGCACCGTAAGTGGCTTTTCAGATACGCAGTATTTT | CASTVSGFSDTQYF
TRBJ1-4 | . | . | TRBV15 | TGTGCCACCAGCAGAGATGCGGGGGCAACTAATGAAAAACTGTTTTTT | CATSRDAGATNEKLFF
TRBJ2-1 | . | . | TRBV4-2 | TGTGCCAGCAGCCAGGAAGACAGTTCAGGGAATGAGCAGTTCTTC | CASSQEDSSGNEQFF
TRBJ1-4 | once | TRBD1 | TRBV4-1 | TGCGCCAGCAGCCAACCGGGACAGGTGGAGGAAAAACTGTTTTTT | CASSQPGQVEEKLFF
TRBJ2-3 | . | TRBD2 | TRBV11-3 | TGTGCCAGCAGCCAAGGACTAGCGGGAGGCCCAGATACGCAGTATTTT | CASSQGLAGGPDTQYF
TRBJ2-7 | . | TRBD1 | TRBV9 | TGTGCCAGCAGCGTCCGGGACAGAAATGAAGAGCAGTACTTC | CASSVRDRNEEQYF